The rows below give T cell receptor beta chains drawn from one sample of a study of Tregs in tolerant kidney transplant recipients. Method: immunoSEQ multiplex PCR; TCRdb's copy keeps in-frame clones and lacks some. The sample lists tens of thousands of clones, around 98% seen once, with 0.34% in the top ten. The specimen was Tregs from blood, collected before the transplant. The source is a human donor who received a combined kidney and bone marrow transplant. The CDR3 runs from the conserved cysteine through the conserved F or W. The order of the fields is V gene, J gene, clone size, D gene, CDR3 DNA, CDR3 protein. The D gene is left open where the match is weak. Clone size, where shown, is once, few, many, or a class for clones that have expanded.

v_gene: TRBV4-3
j_gene: TRBJ2-2
abundance: .
d_gene: .
CDR3nt: TGCGCCAGCAGCCAAGCACCAGACACCGGGGAGCTGTTTTTT
CDR3aa: CASSQAPDTGELFF

v_gene: TRBV21-1
j_gene: TRBJ2-2
abundance: .
d_gene: .
CDR3nt: TGTGCCAGCAGCAAAGTGTACCTAGCGGGAGGCACCGGGGAGCTGTTTTTT
CDR3aa: CASSKVYLAGGTGELFF

v_gene: TRBV7-2
j_gene: TRBJ2-7
abundance: .
d_gene: TRBD1
CDR3nt: TGTGCCAGCCGCGGGACAGGGGAGGTCGAGCAGTACTTC
CDR3aa: CASRGTGEVEQYF

v_gene: TRBV28
j_gene: TRBJ2-7
abundance: .
d_gene: TRBD2
CDR3nt: TGTGCCAGCATAGCGGGACTTACGACCTACGAGCAGTACTTC
CDR3aa: CASIAGLTTYEQYF

v_gene: TRBV9
j_gene: TRBJ2-4
abundance: .
d_gene: .
CDR3nt: TGTGCCAGCAGCCCCCCAGGTCGAGACATTCAGTACTTC
CDR3aa: CASSPPGRDIQYF

v_gene: TRBV5-1
j_gene: TRBJ1-6
abundance: .
d_gene: TRBD1
CDR3nt: TGCGCCAGCAGCCCCTCCGGGACAGGGCTATCACCCCTCCACTTT
CDR3aa: CASSPSGTGLSPLHF

v_gene: TRBV30
j_gene: TRBJ2-1
abundance: once
d_gene: TRBD2
CDR3nt: TGTGCCTGGAGTTACACTAGCGGGAATAACAATGAGCAGTTCTTC
CDR3aa: CAWSYTSGNNNEQFF

v_gene: TRBV4-2
j_gene: TRBJ2-1
abundance: .
d_gene: TRBD2
CDR3nt: TGTGCCAGCAGCCAAGAAGTGGGACTAGCGGTGGGTGAGCAGTTCTTC
CDR3aa: CASSQEVGLAVGEQFF

v_gene: TRBV7-9
j_gene: TRBJ2-3
abundance: .
d_gene: .
CDR3nt: TGTGCCAGCAGCAACAGGGTCAGCACAGATACGCAGTATTTT
CDR3aa: CASSNRVSTDTQYF

v_gene: TRBV21-1
j_gene: TRBJ1-1
abundance: .
d_gene: .
CDR3nt: TGTGCCAGCAGCAAAGGGCGGGGACGGTCACACACTGAAGCTTTCTTT
CDR3aa: CASSKGRGRSHTEAFF

v_gene: TRBV15
j_gene: TRBJ1-2
abundance: once
d_gene: .
CDR3nt: TGTGCCACCAGCCCTTGGGGCGGTAACCTCAACTATGGCTACACCTTC
CDR3aa: CATSPWGGNLNYGYTF

v_gene: TRBV19
j_gene: TRBJ1-2
abundance: few
d_gene: TRBD1
CDR3nt: TGTGCCAGTAGCGTGGGACAGGTCCGTTATGGCTACACCTTC
CDR3aa: CASSVGQVRYGYTF

v_gene: TRBV28
j_gene: TRBJ1-2
abundance: few
d_gene: TRBD1
CDR3nt: TGTGCCAGCAGCCGCGGACAGGGGATGATCTATGGCTACACCTTC
CDR3aa: CASSRGQGMIYGYTF

v_gene: TRBV5-6
j_gene: TRBJ2-3
abundance: .
d_gene: TRBD2
CDR3nt: TGTGCCAGCAGCTTGGCCAGGACTAGCGGCGGCACAGATACGCAGTATTTT
CDR3aa: CASSLARTSGGTDTQYF

v_gene: TRBV7-2
j_gene: TRBJ2-5
abundance: .
d_gene: .
CDR3nt: TGTGCCAGCAGCTTAAACTACCTAGAGACCCAGTACTTC
CDR3aa: CASSLNYLETQYF

v_gene: TRBV29-1
j_gene: TRBJ1-1
abundance: .
d_gene: TRBD1
CDR3nt: TGCAGCGTTGTCGGGACAGGACGTGAGACTGAAGCTTTCTTT
CDR3aa: CSVVGTGRETEAFF

v_gene: TRBV6-5
j_gene: TRBJ1-1
abundance: .
d_gene: .
CDR3nt: TGTGCCAGACCCAGGGAATTGTGTGAAGCTTTCTTT
CDR3aa: CARPRELCEAFF

v_gene: TRBV19
j_gene: TRBJ1-1
abundance: once
d_gene: TRBD1
CDR3nt: TGTGCCAGTAGTATTATGGACAGGGGGCTAAACACTGAAGCTTTCTTT
CDR3aa: CASSIMDRGLNTEAFF

v_gene: TRBV28
j_gene: TRBJ1-1
abundance: .
d_gene: .
CDR3nt: TGTGCCAGCAGCCCTGGCCTCCTCAACACTGAAGCTTTCTTT
CDR3aa: CASSPGLLNTEAFF

v_gene: TRBV30
j_gene: TRBJ2-7
abundance: .
d_gene: .
CDR3nt: TGTGCCTGGAGTGCGGGGAACTACTACGAGCAGTACTTC
CDR3aa: CAWSAGNYYEQYF

v_gene: TRBV27
j_gene: TRBJ2-1
abundance: .
d_gene: .
CDR3nt: TGTGCCAGCTCGTTCACATTAAGCTCCTACAATGAGCAGTTCTTC
CDR3aa: CASSFTLSSYNEQFF

v_gene: TRBV6-6
j_gene: TRBJ1-2
abundance: .
d_gene: TRBD1
CDR3nt: TGTGCCAGCAGTTACTCGACAGGGGAAGGTGGCTACACCTTC
CDR3aa: CASSYSTGEGGYTF

v_gene: TRBV6-5
j_gene: TRBJ2-3
abundance: .
d_gene: .
CDR3nt: TGTGCCAGCAGTTACTCTACGGGCACAGATACGCAGTATTTT
CDR3aa: CASSYSTGTDTQYF

v_gene: TRBV5-5
j_gene: TRBJ1-4
abundance: .
d_gene: .
CDR3nt: TGTGCCAGCAGCTTGAGACCGACAGGCCTCGAAAAACTGTTTTTT
CDR3aa: CASSLRPTGLEKLFF

v_gene: TRBV5-1
j_gene: TRBJ1-1
abundance: few
d_gene: TRBD1
CDR3nt: TGCGCCAGCAGCATGGGACAGACCCAAACTGGGGCTTTCTTT
CDR3aa: CASSMGQTQTGAFF

v_gene: TRBV7-6
j_gene: TRBJ1-1
abundance: .
d_gene: .
CDR3nt: TGTGCCAGCAGTCAGCTATATGAGGGTTATTTGAACACTGAAGCTTTCTTT
CDR3aa: CASSQLYEGYLNTEAFF

v_gene: TRBV6-6
j_gene: TRBJ2-1
abundance: .
d_gene: .
CDR3nt: TGTGCCAGCAGCCCCGGACTGTACAATGAGCAGTTCTTC
CDR3aa: CASSPGLYNEQFF

v_gene: TRBV7-7
j_gene: TRBJ2-5
abundance: .
d_gene: .
CDR3nt: TGTGCCAGCAGCAACGCGGGACAAGAGACCCAGTACTTC
CDR3aa: CASSNAGQETQYF

v_gene: TRBV9
j_gene: TRBJ1-1
abundance: few
d_gene: .
CDR3nt: TGTGCCAGCAGCTTCCGGGGTTGGGACACTGAAGCTTTCTTT
CDR3aa: CASSFRGWDTEAFF

v_gene: TRBV6-1
j_gene: TRBJ2-7
abundance: .
d_gene: .
CDR3nt: TGTGCCAGCAGAACCGGGACGGGGACTTACTACGAGCAGTACTTC
CDR3aa: CASRTGTGTYYEQYF

v_gene: TRBV4-3
j_gene: TRBJ1-4
abundance: few
d_gene: TRBD1
CDR3nt: TGCGCCAGCAGCCACGCGACAGGGGGCCTAGCTGAAAAACTGTTTTTT
CDR3aa: CASSHATGGLAEKLFF

v_gene: TRBV29-1
j_gene: TRBJ2-1
abundance: .
d_gene: TRBD1
CDR3nt: TGCAGCGTTGCCGGGACAGGGGGCAGGTGGCAGTTCTTC
CDR3aa: CSVAGTGGRWQFF

v_gene: TRBV19
j_gene: TRBJ1-2
abundance: .
d_gene: TRBD1
CDR3nt: TGTGCCAGTAGTGGGGACAGGGAGGCGATCTATGGCTACACCTTC
CDR3aa: CASSGDREAIYGYTF

v_gene: TRBV5-1
j_gene: TRBJ1-1
abundance: once
d_gene: .
CDR3nt: TGCGCCAGCTCCCCCGTCGGGAACACTGAAGCTTTCTTT
CDR3aa: CASSPVGNTEAFF

v_gene: TRBV19
j_gene: TRBJ1-2
abundance: .
d_gene: .
CDR3nt: TGTGCCAGTACAAAACGCGAGGTCGGCAGATCTGGCTACACCTTC
CDR3aa: CASTKREVGRSGYTF

v_gene: TRBV4-2
j_gene: TRBJ2-7
abundance: .
d_gene: TRBD1
CDR3nt: TGTGCCAGCAGCCAAAACCTGGGACAGTGGGTGTACGAGCAGTACTTC
CDR3aa: CASSQNLGQWVYEQYF

v_gene: TRBV5-1
j_gene: TRBJ2-2
abundance: .
d_gene: .
CDR3nt: TGCGCCAGCAGCCTACAGACCGGGGAGCTGTTTTTT
CDR3aa: CASSLQTGELFF

v_gene: TRBV18
j_gene: TRBJ2-7
abundance: .
d_gene: .
CDR3nt: TGTGCCAGCTCACCACCACTAGGGAGCGAGCAGTACTTC
CDR3aa: CASSPPLGSEQYF

v_gene: TRBV5-1
j_gene: TRBJ2-1
abundance: .
d_gene: TRBD2
CDR3nt: TGCGCCAGCAGCCCCGGACTAGCGGGAGTAAGTCGACTCAATGAGCAGTTCTTC
CDR3aa: CASSPGLAGVSRLNEQFF

v_gene: TRBV5-1
j_gene: TRBJ2-5
abundance: .
d_gene: TRBD2
CDR3nt: TGCGCCAGCAGGAAAAGCGGGGGGGCCTGGGAGACCCAGTACTTC
CDR3aa: CASRKSGGAWETQYF

v_gene: TRBV27
j_gene: TRBJ2-3
abundance: once
d_gene: .
CDR3nt: TGTGCCAGCAGTTTGCTCCCGGTTACAGATACGCAGTATTTT
CDR3aa: CASSLLPVTDTQYF

v_gene: TRBV12-5
j_gene: TRBJ2-3
abundance: .
d_gene: TRBD2
CDR3nt: TGTGCTAGTGGTTTGGCCCCCCGGGGGGCAGATACGCAGTATTTT
CDR3aa: CASGLAPRGADTQYF

v_gene: TRBV7-9
j_gene: TRBJ1-2
abundance: .
d_gene: TRBD1
CDR3nt: TGTGCCAGCAGCTTAGACAGGGGTTGGGCTGGCTACACCTTC
CDR3aa: CASSLDRGWAGYTF

v_gene: TRBV30
j_gene: TRBJ2-5
abundance: .
d_gene: .
CDR3nt: TGTGCCTGGAGCGGTAAGGAGACCCAGTACTTC
CDR3aa: CAWSGKETQYF

v_gene: TRBV6-5
j_gene: TRBJ1-2
abundance: .
d_gene: TRBD1
CDR3nt: TGTGCCAGCAGTTACCTGACAGGGGGACGCTATGGCTACACCTTC
CDR3aa: CASSYLTGGRYGYTF

v_gene: TRBV7-9
j_gene: TRBJ1-1
abundance: .
d_gene: .
CDR3nt: TGTGCCAGCAGCCCCAGGGGCCGACAGGATAACACTGAAGCTTTCTTT
CDR3aa: CASSPRGRQDNTEAFF

v_gene: TRBV7-8
j_gene: TRBJ1-2
abundance: once
d_gene: .
CDR3nt: TGTGCCAGCAGCGGAAGGACAAACGGCTACACCTTC
CDR3aa: CASSGRTNGYTF

v_gene: TRBV10-1
j_gene: TRBJ1-2
abundance: .
d_gene: .
CDR3nt: TGCGCCATGCAATTGACAGTCCCCTATGGCTACACCTTC
CDR3aa: CAMQLTVPYGYTF

v_gene: TRBV4-1
j_gene: TRBJ2-2
abundance: .
d_gene: .
CDR3nt: TGCGCCAGCAGCCAAGTCAACCTAGCCGGGAGCGGGGAGCTGTTTTTT
CDR3aa: CASSQVNLAGSGELFF

v_gene: TRBV5-1
j_gene: TRBJ2-1
abundance: .
d_gene: TRBD2
CDR3nt: TGCGCCAGCAGACAGGGGACTAGCGTCCACAATGAGCAGTTCTTC
CDR3aa: CASRQGTSVHNEQFF

v_gene: TRBV5-1
j_gene: TRBJ2-2
abundance: once
d_gene: .
CDR3nt: TGCGCCAGCAGCCCCTACAGAGCTTTAACCGGGGAGCTGTTTTTT
CDR3aa: CASSPYRALTGELFF

v_gene: TRBV6-7
j_gene: TRBJ1-1
abundance: .
d_gene: TRBD1
CDR3nt: TGTGCCGGTCATCCGGGACAGGGCTTTACTGAAGCTTTCTTT
CDR3aa: CAGHPGQGFTEAFF

v_gene: TRBV5-1
j_gene: TRBJ2-7
abundance: .
d_gene: .
CDR3nt: TGCGCCAGCAGCTTGGGACAGGTAATCTACGAGCAGTACTTC
CDR3aa: CASSLGQVIYEQYF

v_gene: TRBV7-9
j_gene: TRBJ2-6
abundance: .
d_gene: .
CDR3nt: TGTGCCAGCAGCGTAGGCGGGATTGGGGCCAACGTCCTGACTTTC
CDR3aa: CASSVGGIGANVLTF

v_gene: TRBV11-3
j_gene: TRBJ2-3
abundance: .
d_gene: .
CDR3nt: TGTGCCAGCAGCTCCCGACTTGCGCACGCAGATACGCAGTATTTT
CDR3aa: CASSSRLAHADTQYF

v_gene: TRBV7-2
j_gene: TRBJ2-1
abundance: .
d_gene: .
CDR3nt: TGTGCCAGCAGCTTAGCTAGTAGGGGAATCAATGAGCAGTTCTTC
CDR3aa: CASSLASRGINEQFF

v_gene: TRBV7-2
j_gene: TRBJ2-7
abundance: .
d_gene: TRBD2
CDR3nt: TGTGCCAGCAGCTATAGCGGGGGGAGCTCCTACGAGCAGTACTTC
CDR3aa: CASSYSGGSSYEQYF

v_gene: TRBV6-5
j_gene: TRBJ2-7
abundance: .
d_gene: TRBD2
CDR3nt: TGTGCCAGCAGACGGACTAGCGGGATCCACGAGCAGTACTTC
CDR3aa: CASRRTSGIHEQYF

v_gene: TRBV7-9
j_gene: TRBJ1-2
abundance: .
d_gene: TRBD1
CDR3nt: TGTGCCAGCAGCTTAGTAGGTCGACAGGGACACGGCTACACCTTC
CDR3aa: CASSLVGRQGHGYTF